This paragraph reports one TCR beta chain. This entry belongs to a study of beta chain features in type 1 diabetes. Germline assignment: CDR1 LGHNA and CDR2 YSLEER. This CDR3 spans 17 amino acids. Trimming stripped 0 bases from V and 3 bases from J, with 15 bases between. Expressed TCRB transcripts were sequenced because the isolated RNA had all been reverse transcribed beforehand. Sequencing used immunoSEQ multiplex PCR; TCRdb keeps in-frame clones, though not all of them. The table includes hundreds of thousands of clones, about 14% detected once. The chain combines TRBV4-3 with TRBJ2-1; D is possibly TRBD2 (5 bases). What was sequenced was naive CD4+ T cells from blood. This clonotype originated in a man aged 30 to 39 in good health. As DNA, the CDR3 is TGCGCCAGCAGCCAAGAGCCTATTGGTGGACTCTACAATGAGCAGTTCTTC. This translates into CASSQEPIGGLYNEQFF.